A single sample is the source of the 10 T cell receptor beta chains below, sequenced in a study of shared clonotypes between healthy human individuals. Only CD45RO-negative cells positively selected for CCR7 counted as naive CD8 cells, so terminally differentiated effector memory CD45RA+ cells were excluded. Clones were sequenced by immunoSEQ multiplex PCR, and TCRdb holds only the in-frame ones, with some missing. The sample contains about 2 million clones, approximately 94% of which appear only once. The sample comprised naive CD8+ T cells sorted from blood. These receptors were obtained from a man aged 18 to 30 in good health.

In regard to this clone: A much larger clone sits a single nucleotide away, making a read error possible. V and J are TRBV6-5 and TRBJ1-1, with TRBD1 as a possible D gene (5 bases). The CDR3 sequence is 13 residues long. The V gene's germline CDR1 is MNHEY and CDR2 SVGAGI. The V and J ends lost 5 bases and 1 base respectively, with 8 bases between them. The CDR3 is CASSHGGNTEAFF. CDR3 DNA: TGTGCCAGCAGTCACGGGGGGAACACTGAAGCTTTCTTT.

The V and J genes are TRBV7-2 and TRBJ1-5; D is undetermined. This CDR3 comprises 14 residues. V was cut by 5 bases and J by 4 bases, with 12 bases left in between. Germline CDR1 and CDR2: SGHTA and FQGNSA. The CDR3 DNA reads as TGTGCCAGCAGCCTAGGAGTCTTTAATCAGCCCCAGCATTTT. Translation: CASSLGVFNQPQHF.

The rearrangement joins TRBV4-3 to TRBJ2-7; 9 positions match TRBD1. CDR1 LGHNA and CDR2 YSLEER come from the germline V gene. Unmatched junction bases numbered 4, after V lost 2 bases and J lost 2 bases. CDR3 length: 15 residues. Here the CDR3 reads CASSQLGQGAYEQYF. CDR3 sequence (DNA): TGCGCCAGCAGCCAACTGGGACAGGGTGCCTACGAGCAGTACTTC.

The CDR3: CASSETGPGSYGYTF. The DNA for the CDR3 is TGCGCCAGCAGTGAGACAGGGCCAGGCTCCTATGGCTACACCTTC. J is TRBJ1-2 and V is TRBV10-2; tentative D call: TRBD1 (6 bases). V was pared by 2 bases and J by 4 bases, with 14 bases between. Germline CDR1 and CDR2: WSHSY and SAAADI. The CDR3 runs to 15 residues.

The V call is TRBV4-1, the J call TRBJ2-2, with D possibly TRBD2 on 5 matching bases. Germline CDR1 MGHRA, CDR2 YSYEKL. V was shortened by 0 bases and J by 6 bases, with 11 bases between the two germline ends. There are 15 residues in the CDR3. CDR3 in amino acids: CASSQEPRESGELFF. In DNA form, the CDR3 reads TGCGCCAGCAGCCAAGAACCTAGGGAGTCCGGGGAGCTGTTTTTT.

The genes are TRBV12-5 and TRBJ2-7, with D possibly matching TRBD2 (6 bases). The germline CDR1 and CDR2 sequences are LGHNT and FRNRAP. Trimming stripped 3 bases from V and 4 bases from J, with 16 bases between. This CDR3 comprises 15 residues. The CDR3 DNA reads as TGTGCTAGTGGTTTCGTCGGGAGTGGGCCTTACGAGCAGTACTTC. It encodes CASGFVGSGPYEQYF. Using reference TRBV12-5 and TRBJ2-7 for the parts outside the CDR3, the full variable domain is DARVTQTPRHKVTEMGQEVTMRCQPILGHNTVFWYRQTMMQGLELLAYFRNRAPLDDSGMPKDRFSAEMPDATLATLKIQPSEPRDSAVYFCASGFVGSGPYEQYFGPGTRLTVT.

This chain uses TRBV2 with TRBJ2-7, with D unclear. The CDR3 has 16 residues. Germline CDR1 is SNHLY and CDR2 is FYNNEI. Trimming stripped 7 bases from V and 4 bases from J, with 23 bases between. CDR3 bases: TGTGCCAGCAACCGCCCCACAAACCCTTTCGGGTACGAGCAGTACTTC. It yields the protein CASNRPTNPFGYEQYF.

The chain employs TRBV27 and TRBJ2-5; D is undetermined. The germline gives CDR1 MNHEY, CDR2 SMNVEV (reference sequence). Trimming shortened V by 1 base and J by 5 bases, and 17 bases separated the two germline ends. This CDR3 contains 16 residues. CDR3 protein: CASSLWSRGVLETQYF. The CDR3 DNA reads TGTGCCAGCAGTTTATGGTCTAGAGGTGTCTTGGAGACCCAGTACTTC.

The chain combines TRBV9 with TRBJ2-3, with D possibly being TRBD2 (5 bases). CDR1 is SGDLS and CDR2 is YYNGEE in the germline V gene. This CDR3 is 15 amino acids long. With 2 bases removed from V and 2 bases from J, the gap between germline ends came to 12 bases. CDR3 nucleotides: TGTGCCAGCAGCGTTCGGGATGGCAACACAGATACGCAGTATTTT. The encoded protein is CASSVRDGNTDTQYF. The full variable domain, its missing parts supplied by reference TRBV9 and TRBJ2-3, is DSGVTQTPKHLITATGQRVTLRCSPRSGDLSVYWYQQSLDQGLQFLIQYYNGEERAKGNILERFSAQQFPDLHSELNLSSLELGDSALYFCASSVRDGNTDTQYFGPGTRLTVL.

This chain links TRBV27 with TRBJ2-1; D might be TRBD1 (5 bases). The germline gives CDR1 MNHEY, CDR2 SMNVEV (reference sequence). Deletions cut 6 bases from V and 3 bases from J, with 18 bases between. The CDR3 totals 16 residues. In DNA form, the CDR3 reads TGTGCCAGCAGATGGGGCCCTGACAACGTCTACAATGAGCAGTTCTTC. Protein sequence: CASRWGPDNVYNEQFF.